This is a list of T cell receptor beta chains from one sample in a study of blood T cell repertoires in COVID-19. Sequenced by immunoSEQ multiplex PCR; TCRdb stores in-frame clones only, minus some. The sample carries 30,000 to 40,000 clones, around 90% recorded once. The sequenced sample was peripheral blood. The receptors stem from a man aged 60 to 69 with active or convalescent COVID-19. Both conserved end residues are part of each CDR3. Fields, in order: clone size, V gene, D gene, J gene, CDR3 DNA, CDR3 protein. The D gene is left open where the match is weak. The size entry is marked missing in some rows and otherwise reads once, few, many or a size class.

NA	TRBV19	TRBD1	TRBJ2-7	TGTGCCAGTTCCTACAGGGGGCGGATAAACGAGCAGTACTTC	CASSYRGRINEQYF
NA	TRBV28	TRBD1	TRBJ1-1	TGTGCCAGCAGGGTCGACAGGGAGACGGCTTTCTTT	CASRVDRETAFF
NA	TRBV4-1	NA	TRBJ1-4	TGCGCCAGCAGCCAAGAGGGAGGCCTCTCTAATGAAAAACTGTTTTTT	CASSQEGGLSNEKLFF
NA	TRBV24-1	NA	TRBJ1-2	TGTGCCACCAGTGTCGGTGACTATGGCTACACCTTC	CATSVGDYGYTF
NA	TRBV5-5	NA	TRBJ2-7	TGTGCCAGCAGCTTTTACTACCGTACGGACTCCTACGAGCAGTACTTC	CASSFYYRTDSYEQYF
NA	TRBV10-3	NA	TRBJ2-2	TGTGCCATCAGGCGAGGGGGTGGAAACACCGGGGAGCTGTTTTTT	CAIRRGGGNTGELFF
NA	TRBV5-4	TRBD2	TRBJ2-2	TGTGCCAGCAGCTGGGGACTAGCGGGAGGTTTCACCGGGGAGCTGTTTTTT	CASSWGLAGGFTGELFF
few	TRBV10-1	TRBD2	TRBJ2-1	TGCGCCAGCAGTGAACGGGGACTAGGGCTTCATGAGCAGTTCTTC	CASSERGLGLHEQFF
NA	TRBV2	NA	TRBJ1-2	TGTGCCAGCAGTGAAGCCCAGGGTAGAGGTGGCTACACCTTC	CASSEAQGRGGYTF
few	TRBV10-3	TRBD1	TRBJ1-1	TGTGCCATCAAAATGGCTGACAGGGGAACTGAAGCTTTCTTT	CAIKMADRGTEAFF
NA	TRBV5-1	TRBD2	TRBJ2-3	TGCGCCAGCAGCTCCTGGACTAGCGGGAACACAGATACGCAGTATTTT	CASSSWTSGNTDTQYF
NA	TRBV19	TRBD2	TRBJ2-1	TGTGCCAGTAGTGTTCTCTGGCGGGAGATCTACAATGAGCAGTTCTTC	CASSVLWREIYNEQFF
NA	TRBV4-1	NA	TRBJ2-7	TGCGCCAGCAGCCAAGCCGCCGGGAGAGCCTACGAGCAGTACTTC	CASSQAAGRAYEQYF
NA	TRBV19	TRBD2	TRBJ2-7	TGTGCCAGTAGTATACTGGCGGGAGTTCTTGAGCAGTACTTC	CASSILAGVLEQYF
NA	TRBV11-2	TRBD1	TRBJ2-1	TGTGCCAGCCGAACAGGGGCTTCCTACAATGAGCAGTTCTTC	CASRTGASYNEQFF
NA	TRBV28	NA	TRBJ1-1	TGTGCCAGCAGTCCGCGGGGGGGTCCGGCGAACACTGAAGCTTTCTTT	CASSPRGGPANTEAFF
NA	TRBV7-7	NA	TRBJ1-1	TGTGCTAGCAGCTCAACAGTTAACACTGAAGCTTTCTTT	CASSSTVNTEAFF
NA	TRBV11-2	TRBD2	TRBJ2-7	TGTGCCAGCAGCTTAGGACTAGCTCTTCGAACATCCGAGCAGTACTTC	CASSLGLALRTSEQYF
NA	TRBV5-1	NA	TRBJ2-2	TGCGCCAGCAGATCTAACACCGGGGAGCTGTTTTTT	CASRSNTGELFF
NA	TRBV15	TRBD1	TRBJ2-6	TGTGCCACCAGCCGGGACAGGCTTCCCTCTGGGGCCAACGTCCTGACTTTC	CATSRDRLPSGANVLTF
NA	TRBV7-2	NA	TRBJ1-5	TGTGCCAGCAGCTTACATCCGGGAAATCAGCCCCAGCATTTT	CASSLHPGNQPQHF
NA	TRBV28	TRBD2	TRBJ2-1	TGTGCCAGCAGCCTCCTCGGGAGGAATGAGCAGTTCTTC	CASSLLGRNEQFF
NA	TRBV11-3	NA	TRBJ2-5	TGTGCCAGCAGCTTAGAAAGTGGGGCGGGACAGTACTTC	CASSLESGAGQYF
NA	TRBV21-1	NA	TRBJ2-7	TGTGCCAGCCCCGACAGGCGAACCACCTACGAGCAGTACTTC	CASPDRRTTYEQYF
few	TRBV6-5	NA	TRBJ1-1	TGTGCCAGCAGGTCCCACCTGACGAGGGCTGAAGCTTTCTTT	CASRSHLTRAEAFF
NA	TRBV24-1	TRBD2	TRBJ2-3	TGTGCCACCAGTGATCAGACTAGCGGGAACGCAGATACGCAGTATTTT	CATSDQTSGNADTQYF